The entry below gives a single T cell receptor beta chain sequence along with its context. This sample is drawn from a study of T-cell reconstitution after alpha-beta-depleted transplantation in children. V was clipped by 1 base and J by 7 bases, with 20 bases between them. Germline V gives CDR1 KGHSH, CDR2 LQKENI. This CDR3 comprises 17 residues. Preparation of the TCRbeta library was carried out with unique molecular identifiers. TCRdb called the PCR reads again in MiXCR, with one record for every CDR3 protein. The sample lists about a million distinct CDR3 sequences, less than 30% occurring once. The sequences come from PBMCs, mostly from graft donor cells, collected 360 days after TCRalphabeta/CD19-depleted stem cell transplant. The receptor comes from a boy younger than two who had a stem cell transplant for SCID, so the T cells may come from the graft donor. V gene TRBV18 combines with J gene TRBJ2-1; D gene unclear. This chain's CDR3 is CASSPLWTTGKGNEQFF. The CDR3 DNA reads TGTGCCAGCTCACCACTGTGGACCACCGGCAAGGGTAATGAGCAGTTCTTC.